The TCR beta chain described here comes from a study of vaccination effects on CD4 cells after COVID-19. The CDR3 sequence is 17 residues long. CDR1 and CDR2 (germline): LNHDA, SQIVND (reference sequence). V shed 5 bases and J 8 bases; nucleotides not matched to a gene: 13. Sequencing was performed with immunoSEQ multiplex PCR; in TCRdb, only in-frame clones are kept and a portion is missing. This sample has about 38,000 clones; roughly four fifths occur once, and the top ten carry around 2%. A remark on this clone: Its specificity is unknown.

Antigen-specific CD4+ T cells were expanded (with viral peptide pools) by the ViraFEST assay ahead of sequencing. When less than 13 days of culture had elapsed, CD4+ T cells were isolated. As their vaccination, participants received two doses of either BNT162b2 or mRNA-1273. With roughly 10 ug/ml peptides and around 9.9 IU/ml IL-2, approximately 2.1 million PBMC per well were cultured. On days 3 and 7, fresh IL-2 medium replaced half the medium. Overall study results and limits: Convalescent patients were scarce, and early post-infection timepoints were absent. Long after vaccination, the clones induced by infection and by vaccine shrank markedly in size.

The TCR sequence derives from a human donor who received a COVID-19 vaccine. Some clones in this sample may be carry-over from other donors' samples. The source was CD4+ T cells from PBMCs cultured with HCoV-NL63 spike peptides, collected after COVID-19 vaccination. The V gene is TRBV19, the J gene TRBJ2-2; 11 positions agree with TRBD2. The CDR3 nucleotides read TGTGCCAGTAGTCTCGTACTAGCGGGGGCCTCGAGTGGGGAGCTGTTTTTT. This translates into CASSLVLAGASSGELFF.